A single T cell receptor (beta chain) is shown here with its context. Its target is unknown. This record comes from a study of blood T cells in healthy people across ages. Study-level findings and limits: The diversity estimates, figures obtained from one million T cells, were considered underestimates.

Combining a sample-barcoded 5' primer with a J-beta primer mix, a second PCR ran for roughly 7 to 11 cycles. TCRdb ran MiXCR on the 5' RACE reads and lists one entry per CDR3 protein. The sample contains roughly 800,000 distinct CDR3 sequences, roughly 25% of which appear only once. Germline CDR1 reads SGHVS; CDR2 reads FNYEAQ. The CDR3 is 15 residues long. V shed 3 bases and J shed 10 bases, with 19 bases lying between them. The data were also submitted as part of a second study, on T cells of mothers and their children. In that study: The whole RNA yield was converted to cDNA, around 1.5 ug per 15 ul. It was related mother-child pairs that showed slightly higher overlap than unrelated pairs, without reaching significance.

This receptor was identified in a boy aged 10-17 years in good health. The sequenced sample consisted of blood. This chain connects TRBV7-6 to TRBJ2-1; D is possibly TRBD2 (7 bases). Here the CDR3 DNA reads TGTGCCAGCAGCTTCGGGGGAGAGGGGGGGGAGGAGCAGTTCTTC. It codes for CASSFGGEGGEEQFF.